This TCR beta chain was sequenced for a study of a mutant IDH1 vaccine in newly diagnosed glioma. About the research overall: Investigators started vaccination 4-6 weeks after radiotherapy alone, or with temozolomide cycles.

This clone has only one observation. Antigen specificity is unknown. Time point specified: week 35, safety follow-up. In the vaccine, a single dose held 300 ug of the mutant IDH1 20-mer peptide, along with topical imiquimod. Study conclusions and caveats: The authors found pseudoprogression apparently unrelated to changes in top peripheral T cell clonotypes.

TCRdb's copy holds only in-frame clones and misses some; the assay was immunoSEQ multiplex PCR. The sample has more than 25,000 clones, around 77% seen once. Trimming removed 2 bases from V and 9 bases from J, with 11 bases in between. CDR3 length: 13 residues. Germline CDR1 SNHLY, CDR2 FYNNEI. This rearrangement joins TRBV2 to TRBJ2-1; no firm D call. The TCR originated in a young woman with glioma. Some clones in this sample may be carry-over from other donors' samples. Here the sequenced sample was PBMCs, taken from a glioma patient whose treatment included an IDH1 peptide vaccine. This CDR3 reads CASSEPFMVEQFF. In DNA, the CDR3 is TGTGCCAGCAGTGAACCCTTTATGGTTGAGCAGTTCTTC.